This T cell receptor beta chain was identified in a study of T cell responses to AZD1222 COVID-19 vaccine (dated by TCRdb to the early 2020s). The study in broad terms: Because spike-specific TCR depth and breadth did not differ between the two schedules, AZD1222 recipients who got a second dose at roughly 4 weeks were pooled with those who got a second dose at roughly 12 weeks. TCR sequencing was performed for roughly 250 trial participants, of whom around 200 were given two doses of AZD1222 and 26 were given two doses of MenACWY control vaccine. Trial participants were enrolled by age into subgroups of 18-55, 56-69 and 70-plus years, and roughly 160, 29 and 62 TCR-sequenced participants, respectively, were included in these subgroups. General findings and caveats noted by the study authors: Because no day 14 peak-response samples were available, repertoires were characterized only after the peak T cell response. CD4 TCRs associated with the vaccine covered the entire spike protein, and the dominant responses were in regions 160-218 and 743-854. Only six AZD1222 recipients were SARS-CoV-2 seropositive at baseline, limiting conclusions about previously exposed vaccinees. Participants were mostly white British and included more females than males, and it was suggested by the authors that clonal diversity may have been underestimated. After two AZD1222 doses, spike-specific TCR breadth and depth were significantly higher than at day 0 and than in MenACWY recipients. The 56-69-year group was small, and its depth increase did not reach significance, likely because of low power. Reportedly, close to half of the unique spike-specific TCRs recognized epitopes lying outside the regions that are mutated in the B.1.351 and B.1.1.7 variants.

Comments on this clone: Its cognate antigen has yet to be identified. The input lacks base qualities; no much larger clone sits a single base away.

The CDR3, cysteine through phenylalanine, is 13 amino acids long. Only the CDR3 part of the read is kept: 39 bases, read in frame from the first base. V is reduced by 3 bases and J by 6 bases, leaving a spacing of 12 bases between them. According to the germline V gene (reference sequence), CDR1 reads GTSNPN and CDR2 reads SVGIG. According to the study, the label for this sample's time point signals: baseline before first vaccination. Samples from vaccinated people were obtained from the UK trials COV001 and COV002, which included a single-blind randomized controlled phase 2/3 trial of AZD1222 (ChAdOx1 nCoV-19) in healthy adults. For TCRbeta chain sequencing, PBMC samples from trial participants were taken at day 0 and at day 28 after the second dose. The CDR3 regions of human TCRbeta chains were subjected to immunosequencing. The authors processed their data as follows. TCRs in the repertoires were compared against a reference library of SARS-CoV-2-specific TCRs that had been generated with the MIRA antigen-specificity platform. Breadth was defined as the fraction of unique TCRs that were SARS-CoV-2-associated, and depth was defined as the fraction of total T cells that were SARS-CoV-2-associated. Using the MIRA data, each spike-specific TCR was mapped to the spike region that the TCR reacts to and placed in a CD4 or CD8 class. Log10-transformed breadth and depth values were compared by one-way ANOVA with Sidak's multiple comparisons tests. Held by TCRdb, this immuneACCESS table contains in-frame sequences only and omits some clones. Under half of the omission traces to an unresolved V gene where checked; the cause of the rest is unknown. The DNA gave D and trimming, while V, J and clone size come from that table. This sample has roughly 100,000 clones in its table, and over 90% of those were observed once. 4.5% to 5% of the sample goes to the ten largest clones.

The source material was peripheral blood, sampled on day 0 of AZD1222 vaccination. The sequence derives from an adult in good health. The chain is assembled from TRBV30 and TRBJ1-5, with the D gene call left open. CDR3 protein: CAWSQDLLQPQHF. The bases read TGTGCCTGGAGCCAGGACCTTCTTCAGCCCCAGCATTTT.